This TCR beta chain was observed in a study of T cell repertoires in aging, cancer and after chemotherapy. TCR beta rearrangements were amplified from peripheral blood genomic DNA. Multiplex touch-down PCR with TRB-A/B primers amplified rearranged V-D-J TRB sequences. TCRdb reprocessed the multiplex PCR reads via MiXCR and lists one record per CDR3 protein. This sample yields several thousand distinct CDR3 sequences, of which about 30% are seen a single time; approximately 8% belongs to the top ten. Trimming pared 7 bases from V and 4 bases from J, leaving 17 bases between. Germline assignment: CDR1 LNHDA and CDR2 SQIVND (reference sequence). CDR3 size: 14 residues. Relative to its sample, this clonotype is medium-sized.

The TCR originated in a human donor with a blood cancer. This sequence joins TRBV19 and TRBJ2-7; weak D call: TRBD1 (5 bases). Material for sequencing was blood. In DNA, the CDR3 is TGTGCCAGTACCGCAGGGTTGCCCACTTACGAGCAGTACTTC. Translating it yields CASTAGLPTYEQYF.